This T cell receptor (beta chain) was obtained from a study of radiotherapy plus CTLA-4 blockade in lung cancer. This CDR3 is built from 14 residues. Germline V CDR1 and CDR2: SNHLY, FYNNEI. Germline trimming cut 3 bases from V and 4 bases from J; bases unmatched to any gene: 2. This table comes from immunoSEQ multiplex PCR, and its TCRdb copy is limited to in-frame clones, with some not included. In the table there are 40,000 to 50,000 clones, approximately 78% of which are singletons. The chain carries TRBV2 and TRBJ1-5, with 8 bases matching TRBD1. Sequences were derived from peripheral blood, sampled from a patient treated with radiotherapy plus ipilimumab. This clonotype was obtained from a human donor with non-small cell lung cancer who had stable disease on radiotherapy plus ipilimumab. Here the CDR3 reads CASSEQGANQPQHF. The CDR3 coding sequence is TGTGCCAGCAGTGAGCAGGGGGCGAATCAGCCCCAGCATTTT.